These 15 T cell receptor beta chains were all obtained from the same sample, sequenced in a study of blood T cell repertoires in COVID-19. Using immunoSEQ multiplex PCR, the repertoire was profiled, and TCRdb retains in-frame clones only, with some absent. This table has 95,000 to 150,000 clones, 55% to 75% appearing once. Input material: peripheral blood. The receptor set was obtained from a woman in her 70s with acute or convalescent COVID-19.

This clone was observed a handful of times. The CDR3 sequence: CASGLGQGKDEKLFF. CDR3 nucleotide sequence: TGTGCTAGTGGTTTGGGACAGGGAAAGGATGAAAAACTGTTTTTT. V usage is TRBV12-5 and J usage is TRBJ1-4; 7 bases align to TRBD1. CDR3 length: 15 residues. Trimming removed 1 base from V and 6 bases from J; junction bases left unmatched: 5. Germline CDR1 reads LGHNT; CDR2 reads FRNRAP.

The gene calls are TRBV7-9 and TRBJ2-2; no clear D gene. Germline V gives CDR1 SEHNR, CDR2 FQNEAQ (reference sequence). Trimming stripped 5 bases from V and 2 bases from J, with 6 bases between. The CDR3 sequence is 13 residues long. CDR3 bases: TGTGCCAGCAGCCACTCCAACACCGGGGAGCTGTTTTTT. This gives the protein CASSHSNTGELFF.

The CDR3 region is CASSVGRLDRVGELFF. CDR3 sequence (DNA): TGTGCCAGCAGCGTGGGTCGGCTAGACAGGGTCGGGGAGCTGTTTTTT. V and J are TRBV9 and TRBJ2-2, with 7 nucleotides matching TRBD1. This CDR3 contains 16 residues. The V and J ends lost 2 bases and 7 bases, in that order; junction bases with no gene match: 11. Germline assignment: CDR1 SGDLS and CDR2 YYNGEE. Full variable domain (remainder filled in from reference TRBV9 and TRBJ2-2): DSGVTQTPKHLITATGQRVTLRCSPRSGDLSVYWYQQSLDQGLQFLIQYYNGEERAKGNILERFSAQQFPDLHSELNLSSLELGDSALYFCASSVGRLDRVGELFFGEGSRLTVL.

J is TRBJ2-1 and V is TRBV27, with D possibly matching TRBD2 (7 bases). This CDR3 has 16 amino acids. The V gene lost 4 bases and the J gene lost 4 bases, with 17 bases spanning the gap. Germline CDR1 reads MNHEY; CDR2 reads SMNVEV (reference sequence). The CDR3 sequence is CASSYSGRGVYNEQFF. CDR3 nucleotides: TGTGCCAGCAGTTATTCGGGGAGGGGGGTATACAATGAGCAGTTCTTC.

The V and J genes are TRBV4-1 and TRBJ2-1; a weak D match, TRBD1 (6 bases). This CDR3 has 13 amino acids. Trimming took 3 bases from V and 8 from J, leaving 11 bases between them. Germline V gene data show CDR1 as MGHRA and CDR2 as YSYEKL. The CDR3 DNA reads TGCGCCAGCAGCCAGCCACAGGGATATGAGCAGTTCTTC. It codes for CASSQPQGYEQFF.

This clone has a handful of counts. The genes are TRBV7-2 and TRBJ1-2; maybe TRBD1 (5 bases). The V end was cut by 1 base, the J end by 7 bases, with 16 bases between. Per germline, CDR1 SGHTA and CDR2 FQGNSA. This CDR3 comprises 15 residues. CDR3 sequence reads: CASSLETKGRGGYTF. In DNA, the CDR3 is TGTGCCAGCAGCTTAGAGACGAAGGGGAGGGGTGGCTACACCTTC.

The chain links TRBV6-5 to TRBJ1-1; D might be TRBD1 (5 bases). V was pared by 5 bases and J by 1 base, with 8 bases between. From germline, CDR1 is MNHEY and CDR2 SVGAGI. There are 13 residues in the CDR3. Here the CDR3 reads CASSHQGNTEAFF. The CDR3 DNA is TGTGCCAGCAGTCATCAGGGGAACACTGAAGCTTTCTTT.

V and J are TRBV3-1 (or the pseudogene TRBV3-2) and TRBJ2-5; 9 bases align to TRBD1. CDR3 length: 14 residues. The ends lost 5 bases at V and 6 bases at J; junction bases unmatched: 7. Germline CDR1 and CDR2: LGHDT and YNNKEL (reference sequence). CDR3 nucleotides: TGTGCCAGCAGCTCCCGTGGGACAGGGCAGACCCAGTACTTC. It specifies CASSSRGTGQTQYF.

The chain carries TRBV19 and TRBJ2-7; tentative D call: TRBD2 (6 bases). The CDR3 contains 15 residues. V lost 4 bases, J lost 0 bases, and 13 bases lay in between. Germline lookup yields CDR1 LNHDA and CDR2 SQIVND (reference sequence). DNA of the CDR3: TGTGCCAGTAGTAAAGGACTATTACTCTCCTACGAGCAGTACTTC. This codes for CASSKGLLLSYEQYF.

The chain carries TRBV9 and TRBJ1-1; 8 positions match TRBD1. Germline V lookup: CDR1 SGDLS, CDR2 YYNGEE. J lost 0 bases, V lost 0 bases, and 7 bases had no gene match. The CDR3 is made up of 17 amino acids. In nucleotides, the CDR3 is TGTGCCAGCAGCGTAGGTCTTGGACAGGGTCTGAACACTGAAGCTTTCTTT. It translates to CASSVGLGQGLNTEAFF.

The chain is built from TRBV11-3 and TRBJ1-1, with 7 bases that match TRBD1. V shed 2 bases and J 3 bases; nucleotides not matched to a gene: 0. The CDR3 sequence is 13 residues long. Germline V gene lookup returns CDR1 SGHNT and CDR2 YENEEA. This CDR3 is CASSLQGDTEAFF. CDR3 bases: TGTGCCAGCAGCTTACAGGGGGACACTGAAGCTTTCTTT.

The chain links TRBV2 to TRBJ2-3, with 8 bases lining up with TRBD2. The CDR3 loop spans 14 amino acids. From germline, CDR1 is SNHLY and CDR2 FYNNEI. V lost 5 bases, J lost 6 bases, and 7 bases stayed unmatched. Written as DNA, the CDR3 is TGTGCCAGCAGTTCCAGCGGGAGAAGGGATACGCAGTATTTT. Amino acid sequence: CASSSSGRRDTQYF.

The chain has TRBV7-9 and TRBJ2-1, with 7 bases identical to TRBD1. Trimming at V came to 5 bases and at J to 4 bases, leaving 8 bases not matched to a gene. The CDR3 runs 15 residues. CDR1 is SEHNR, CDR2 FQNEAQ, per germline (reference sequence). The CDR3 nucleotides read TGTGCCAGCAGCCCCCCGGGACAGATGTACAATGAGCAGTTCTTC. Its translation: CASSPPGQMYNEQFF.

This chain joins TRBV28 and TRBJ1-3; D may be TRBD1 (5 bases). Looked up from germline, CDR1 is MDHEN and CDR2 is SYDVKM. With 5 bases removed from V and 4 bases from J, the gap between germline ends came to 15 bases. The CDR3 consists of 15 residues. The chain's CDR3 is CASSGGRSLGNTIYF. CDR3 in DNA: TGTGCCAGCAGTGGGGGGAGGAGTCTGGGAAACACCATATATTTT.

V is TRBV27 and J is TRBJ1-5, with 10 bases identical to TRBD1. Germline CDR1 and CDR2: MNHEY and SMNVEV (reference sequence). This CDR3 contains 14 residues. The V segment lost 6 bases and the J segment 7 bases; nucleotides outside the gene matches: 6. CDR3 coding DNA: TGTGCCAGCAGACCGACAGGGGGCCGACAGCCCCAGCATTTT. Protein: CASRPTGGRQPQHF.